This TCR beta chain derives from a study of cytomegalovirus exposure and HLA in healthy donors. A multiplex PCR was run with 60 Vbeta primers and 13 Jbeta primers. Sequencing used immunoSEQ multiplex PCR; TCRdb keeps in-frame clones, though not all of them. The table lists about 250,000 clones, approximately 84% of them singletons, with approximately 0.24% in the top ten. Points on this clone: What it binds is unknown.

The germline V and J ends were trimmed by 1 base and 7 bases, with 10 bases remaining between them. The germline V gene encodes CDR1 MGHRA and CDR2 YSYEKL. The CDR3 sequence is 13 residues long. Study outcomes and limitations: Analysis was carried out at a later point, and it linked a missense DCLRE1C variant to TCR beta V- and J-gene trimming. HLA restriction was apparent for most CMV-associated TCR beta chains in a later analysis. In a later analysis, a genetic analysis reported fewer productive-TCR N-insertions in an Asian-associated ancestry cluster than the cohort average.

The V call is TRBV4-1, the J call TRBJ1-2, with D unresolved. The TCR comes from a girl aged 2-10 years in good health and CMV-seronegative. Sequencing was performed on PBMCs. The CDR3 loop is CASSQVGLVGYTF. The CDR3 DNA is TGCGCCAGCAGCCAAGTTGGCCTAGTTGGCTACACCTTC.